A single T cell receptor (beta chain) is shown here with its context. The sample is drawn from a study of blood T cell repertoires in COVID-19. The ends lost 1 base at V and 4 bases at J; junction bases unmatched: 8. The CDR3 covers 17 residues. Looked up from germline, CDR1 is MGHRA and CDR2 is YSYEKL. Data came from immunoSEQ multiplex PCR; TCRdb stores just in-frame clones and leaves some out. The table has some 250,000 clones, roughly 80% seen once. The sequenced sample was peripheral blood. The receptor was derived from a woman older than 75 with acute or convalescent COVID-19. The chain has TRBV4-1 and TRBJ2-1; 9 nucleotides line up with TRBD1. The CDR3 loop is CASSQASTGGSYNEQFF. For the CDR3, the DNA is TGCGCCAGCAGCCAAGCTAGTACAGGGGGCTCGTACAATGAGCAGTTCTTC.